The clone carrying this T cell receptor beta chain came up many times. Antigen unknown. The sample comes from a study of breast tumors, draining lymph nodes, adjacent tissues. This CDR3 region has 17 residues. Trimming cost V 0 bases and J 5 bases; bases outside gene matches: 9. Looked up from germline, CDR1 is SGHRS and CDR2 is YFSETQ. TCRdb processed the multiplex PCR reads anew with MiXCR; each CDR3 protein has one entry. The sample has about 180,000 distinct CDR3 sequences; roughly a third are singletons. The lymph nodes were axillary draining lymph nodes from breast cancer patients. The study, taken as a whole, reports: Most tumor T cells seemingly derive from lymph node, then expand in tumor. Tumor TCR diversity was below lymph nodes but above nontumor tissue. Luminal-like breast cancer showed significantly greater tumor-nontumor repertoire similarity than basal-like breast cancer did. That most tumor T cells come from lymph nodes remained unproven.

The sequence was obtained from a female donor with breast cancer. Some clones in this sample may be carry-over from other donors' samples. This sequence joins TRBV5-1 and TRBJ2-3; 10 bases match TRBD2. Sequences were obtained from axillary lymph node tissue. The CDR3 is CASSLASSGGWQDTQYF. The DNA of the CDR3 is TGCGCCAGCAGCTTGGCCTCTAGCGGGGGCTGGCAAGATACGCAGTATTTT.